This T cell receptor (beta chain) comes out of a study of blood T cell repertoires in COVID-19. Study context: Samples of COVID-19 (acute and convalescent) were obtained from the United States, Italy and Spain.

Sequencing was performed with immunoSEQ multiplex PCR; in TCRdb, only in-frame clones are kept and a portion is missing. The sample holds more than 300,000 clones, 90% to 95% seen once. This CDR3 comprises 13 residues. Per germline, CDR1 SGHRS and CDR2 YFSETQ. V gave up 4 bases and J gave up 9 bases; unmatched junction bases: 7. Participants' reported clinical history set cohort assignment. The V call is TRBV5-1, the J call TRBJ2-1; 7 positions match TRBD1. The source of this sequence is a woman in her twenties or thirties who had been exposed to COVID-19. Sequencing was performed on PBMCs or T cells enriched from blood (not recorded which). Here the CDR3 reads CASSAITGAEQFF. CDR3 in DNA: TGCGCCAGCAGCGCGATAACAGGGGCTGAGCAGTTCTTC.